This TCR beta chain was identified during a study of molecular identifiers for immune sequencing clone quantification. Via MiXCR, TCRdb re-called the PCR reads, giving one row per CDR3 protein. The table includes about 300,000 distinct CDR3 sequences, 20% to 25% detected once. The authors gated naive CD8 T cells as CD8+CD4-CCR7+CD45RA+ for sorting. The CDR3 has 15 residues. Germline V lookup: CDR1 MDHEN, CDR2 SYDVKM. Trimming left V 5 bases short and J 10 bases short, with 21 bases between. Concerning this clonotype itself: It may be a read error: a sequence one base away is much more abundant.

The chain has TRBV28 and TRBJ2-1; tentative D call: TRBD2 (5 bases). The sequencing sample was made of naive CD8+ T cells from blood, with Jurkat cell RNA spiked in. Subset specified: FACS-sorted CD8+CD4-CCR7+CD45RA+ naive T cells. This TCR was sampled from a human donor in good health. Some libraries in this study had Jurkat cell RNA spiked in. In DNA form, the CDR3 reads TGTGCCAGCAGTGTCGATGCAGGCGACGGGGAGGAGCAGTTCTTC. The encoded protein is CASSVDAGDGEEQFF.